This TCR beta chain was observed in a study of CD8 T cells in ankylosing spondylitis. Overall study results and limits: CD8+ by phenotype, disease-linked clones were relatively rare in peripheral blood. Reported data indicate significant enrichment of disease-linked clones within matched ankylosing spondylitis synovial fluid. Some of these motif variants have turned up before, in reports on reactive arthritis synovial fluid and blood.

With molecular barcodes, quantitative 5'-RACE was used to make the TCR beta libraries. TCRdb called the 5' RACE reads again in MiXCR, with one record for every CDR3 protein. The data hold 150,000 to 200,000 distinct CDR3 sequences, with roughly 20% observed a single time. This clonotype was detected ten times or more. The target antigen is unknown. This TCR derives from a male donor aged 10 to 30 with ankylosing spondylitis or in good health (not recorded which). The sequenced material came from blood, either unsorted or a sorted T cell fraction (not recorded which).

This CDR3 reads CASSFSQTLAFF. CDR3 coding DNA: TGTGCCAGCAGTTTTTCCCAGACACTCGCTTTCTTT. This chain joins TRBV12-3 or TRBV12-4 and TRBJ1-1; D is ambiguous. Trimming took off 3 bases at V and 11 bases at J, with 13 bases between the two ends. This CDR3 is 12 amino acids long.